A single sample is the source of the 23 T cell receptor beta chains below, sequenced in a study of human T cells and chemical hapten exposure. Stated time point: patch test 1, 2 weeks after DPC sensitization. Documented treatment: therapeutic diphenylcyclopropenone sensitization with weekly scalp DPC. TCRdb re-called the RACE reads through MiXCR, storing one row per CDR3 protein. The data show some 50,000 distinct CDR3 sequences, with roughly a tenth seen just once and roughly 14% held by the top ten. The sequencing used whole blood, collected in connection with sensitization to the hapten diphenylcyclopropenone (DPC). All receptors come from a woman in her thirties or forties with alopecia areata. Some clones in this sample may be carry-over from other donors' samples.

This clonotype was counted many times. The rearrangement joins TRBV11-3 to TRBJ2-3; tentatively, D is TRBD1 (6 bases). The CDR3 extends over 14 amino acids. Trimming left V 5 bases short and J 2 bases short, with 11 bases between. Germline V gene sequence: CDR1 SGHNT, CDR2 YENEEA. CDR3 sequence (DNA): TGTGCCAGCAGCCGAGGACAGCCCACAGATACGCAGTATTTT. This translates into CASSRGQPTDTQYF. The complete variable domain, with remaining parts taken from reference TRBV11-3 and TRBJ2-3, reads EAGVVQSPRYKIIEKKQPVAFWCNPISGHNTLYWYLQNLGQGPELLIRYENEEAVDDSQLPKDRFSAERLKGVDSTLKIQPAELGDSAVYLCASSRGQPTDTQYFGPGTRLTVL.

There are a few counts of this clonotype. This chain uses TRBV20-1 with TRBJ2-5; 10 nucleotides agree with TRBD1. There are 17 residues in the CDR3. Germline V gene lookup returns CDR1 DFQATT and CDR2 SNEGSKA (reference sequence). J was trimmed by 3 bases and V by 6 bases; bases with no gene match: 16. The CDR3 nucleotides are TGCAGTGCCGGGGGAGGGACAGGGGTCGGGCGTAAAGAGACCCAGTACTTC. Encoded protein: CSAGGGTGVGRKETQYF.

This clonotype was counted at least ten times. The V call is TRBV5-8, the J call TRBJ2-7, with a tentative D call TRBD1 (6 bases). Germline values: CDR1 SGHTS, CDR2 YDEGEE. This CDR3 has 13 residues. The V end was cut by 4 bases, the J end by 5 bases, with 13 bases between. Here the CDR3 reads CASSTRGPHEQYF. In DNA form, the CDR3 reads TGTGCCAGCAGCACCAGGGGTCCGCACGAGCAGTACTTC.

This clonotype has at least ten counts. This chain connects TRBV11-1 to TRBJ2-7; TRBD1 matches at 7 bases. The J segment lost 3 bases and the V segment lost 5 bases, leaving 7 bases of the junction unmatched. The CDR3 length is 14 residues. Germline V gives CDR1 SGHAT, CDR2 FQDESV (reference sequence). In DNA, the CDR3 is TGTGCCAGCAGCCCGACAGGGATCGTCTACGAGCAGTACTTC. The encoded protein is CASSPTGIVYEQYF.

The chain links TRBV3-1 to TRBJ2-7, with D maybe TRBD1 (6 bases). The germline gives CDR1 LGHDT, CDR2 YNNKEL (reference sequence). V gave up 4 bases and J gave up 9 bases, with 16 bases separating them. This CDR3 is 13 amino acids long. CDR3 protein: CASSRDTTGWQYF. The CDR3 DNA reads TGTGCCAGCAGCCGGGACACAACCGGGTGGCAGTACTTC.

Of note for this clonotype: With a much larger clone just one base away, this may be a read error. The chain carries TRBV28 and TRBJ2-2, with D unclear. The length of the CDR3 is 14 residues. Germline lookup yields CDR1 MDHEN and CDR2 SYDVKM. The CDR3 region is CASSLRPNTRELFF. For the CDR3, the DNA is TGTGCCAGCAGTTTGAGGCCGAACACCAGGGAGCTGTTTTTT.

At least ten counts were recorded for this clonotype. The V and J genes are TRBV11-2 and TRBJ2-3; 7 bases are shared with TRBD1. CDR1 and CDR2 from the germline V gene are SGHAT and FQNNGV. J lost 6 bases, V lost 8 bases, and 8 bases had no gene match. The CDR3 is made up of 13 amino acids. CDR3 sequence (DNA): TGTGCCAGCCTTAGAGGGGGCGGGGATACGCAGTATTTT. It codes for CASLRGGGDTQYF.

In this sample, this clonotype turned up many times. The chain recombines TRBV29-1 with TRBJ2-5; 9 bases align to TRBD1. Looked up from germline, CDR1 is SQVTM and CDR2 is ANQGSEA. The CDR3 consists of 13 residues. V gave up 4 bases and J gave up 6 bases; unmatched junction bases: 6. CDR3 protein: CSVVPGQGKTQYF. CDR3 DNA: TGCAGCGTTGTTCCGGGACAGGGAAAGACCCAGTACTTC.

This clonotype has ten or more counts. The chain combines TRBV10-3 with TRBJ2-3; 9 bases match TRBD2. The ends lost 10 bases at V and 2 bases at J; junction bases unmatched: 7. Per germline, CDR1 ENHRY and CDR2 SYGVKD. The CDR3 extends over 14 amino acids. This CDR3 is CATAAGGDTDTQYF. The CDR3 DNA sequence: TGTGCCACGGCCGCGGGGGGGGACACAGATACGCAGTATTTT.

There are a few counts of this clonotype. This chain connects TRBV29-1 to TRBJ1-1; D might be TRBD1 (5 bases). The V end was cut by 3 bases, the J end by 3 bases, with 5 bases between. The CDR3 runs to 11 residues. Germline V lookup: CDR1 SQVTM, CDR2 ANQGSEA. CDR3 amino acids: CSVDRDTEAFF. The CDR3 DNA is TGCAGCGTTGACAGGGACACTGAAGCTTTCTTT.

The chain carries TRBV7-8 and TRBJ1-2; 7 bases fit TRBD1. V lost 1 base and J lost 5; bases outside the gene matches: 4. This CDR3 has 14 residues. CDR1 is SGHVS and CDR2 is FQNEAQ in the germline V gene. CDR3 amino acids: CASSLGDRPYGYTF. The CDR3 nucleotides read TGTGCCAGCAGCTTAGGGGACAGACCTTATGGCTACACCTTC.

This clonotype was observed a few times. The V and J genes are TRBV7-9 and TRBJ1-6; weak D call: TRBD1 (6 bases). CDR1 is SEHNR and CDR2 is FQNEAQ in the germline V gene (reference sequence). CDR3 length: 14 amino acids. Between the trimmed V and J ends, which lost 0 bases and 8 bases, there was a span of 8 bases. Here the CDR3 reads CASSLARGHSPLHF. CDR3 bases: TGTGCCAGCAGCTTAGCGCGGGGGCATTCACCCCTCCACTTT.

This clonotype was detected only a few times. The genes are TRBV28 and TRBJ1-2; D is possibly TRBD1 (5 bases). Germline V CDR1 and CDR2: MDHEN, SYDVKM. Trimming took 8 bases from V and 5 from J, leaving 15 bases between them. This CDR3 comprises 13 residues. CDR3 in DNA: TGTGCCAGCTGCGGGGGTACAGTATATGGCTACACCTTC. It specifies CASCGGTVYGYTF.

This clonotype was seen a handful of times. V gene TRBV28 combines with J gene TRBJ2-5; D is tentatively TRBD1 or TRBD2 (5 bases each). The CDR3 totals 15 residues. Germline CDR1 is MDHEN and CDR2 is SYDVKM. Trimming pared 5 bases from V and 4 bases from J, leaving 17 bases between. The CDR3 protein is CASSTGADPTETQYF. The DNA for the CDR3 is TGTGCCAGCAGTACCGGGGCCGATCCCACAGAGACCCAGTACTTC.

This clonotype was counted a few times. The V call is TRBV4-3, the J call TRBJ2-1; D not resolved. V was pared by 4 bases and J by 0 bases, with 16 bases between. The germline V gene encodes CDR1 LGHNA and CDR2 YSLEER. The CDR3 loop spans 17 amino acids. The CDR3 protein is CASSPQVAGSSYNEQFF. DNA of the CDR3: TGCGCCAGCAGCCCCCAAGTAGCAGGCAGCTCCTACAATGAGCAGTTCTTC.

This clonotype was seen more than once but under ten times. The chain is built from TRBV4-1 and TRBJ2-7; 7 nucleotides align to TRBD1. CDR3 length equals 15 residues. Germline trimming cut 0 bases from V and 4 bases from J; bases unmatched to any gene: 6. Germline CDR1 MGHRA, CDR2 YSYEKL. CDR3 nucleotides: TGCGCCAGCAGCCAAGATAGAGGGGGCATTTACGAGCAGTACTTC. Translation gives CASSQDRGGIYEQYF.

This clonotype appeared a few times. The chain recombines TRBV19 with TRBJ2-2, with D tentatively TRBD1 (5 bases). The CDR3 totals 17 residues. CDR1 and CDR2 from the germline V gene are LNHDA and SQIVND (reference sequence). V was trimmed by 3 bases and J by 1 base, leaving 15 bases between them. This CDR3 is CASSILIGAWNTGELFF. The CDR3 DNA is TGTGCCAGTAGTATCTTAATTGGGGCATGGAACACCGGGGAGCTGTTTTTT.

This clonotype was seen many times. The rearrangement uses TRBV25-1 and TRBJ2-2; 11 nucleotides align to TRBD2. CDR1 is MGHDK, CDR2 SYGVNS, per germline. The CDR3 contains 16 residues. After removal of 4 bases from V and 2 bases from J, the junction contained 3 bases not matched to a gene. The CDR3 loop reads CASSGTSGGNTGELFF. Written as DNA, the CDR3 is TGTGCCAGCAGTGGAACTAGCGGGGGTAACACCGGGGAGCTGTTTTTT.

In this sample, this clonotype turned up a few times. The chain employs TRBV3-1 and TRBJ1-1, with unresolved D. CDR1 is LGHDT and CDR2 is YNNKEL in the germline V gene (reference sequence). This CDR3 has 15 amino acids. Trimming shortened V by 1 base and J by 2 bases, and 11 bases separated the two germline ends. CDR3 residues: CASSQGGWRNTEAFF. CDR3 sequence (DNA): TGTGCCAGCAGCCAAGGAGGGTGGCGTAACACTGAAGCTTTCTTT.

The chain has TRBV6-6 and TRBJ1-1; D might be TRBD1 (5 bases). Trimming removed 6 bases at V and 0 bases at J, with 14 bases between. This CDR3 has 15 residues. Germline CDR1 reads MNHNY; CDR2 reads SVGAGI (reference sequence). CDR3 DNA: TGTGCCAGCAGCACTGGACACGAAATGAACACTGAAGCTTTCTTT. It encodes CASSTGHEMNTEAFF.

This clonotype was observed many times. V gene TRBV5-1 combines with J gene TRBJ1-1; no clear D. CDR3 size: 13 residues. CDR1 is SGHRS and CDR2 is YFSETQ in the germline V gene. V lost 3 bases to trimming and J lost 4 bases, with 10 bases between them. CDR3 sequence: CASSWGEGTEAFF. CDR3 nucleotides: TGCGCCAGCAGCTGGGGAGAGGGCACTGAAGCTTTCTTT.

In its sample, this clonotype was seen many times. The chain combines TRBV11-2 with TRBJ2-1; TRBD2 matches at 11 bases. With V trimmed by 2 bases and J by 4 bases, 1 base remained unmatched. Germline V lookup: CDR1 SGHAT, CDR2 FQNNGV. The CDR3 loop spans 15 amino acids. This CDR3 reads CASSLTSGGYNEQFF. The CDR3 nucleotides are TGTGCCAGCAGCTTAACTAGCGGGGGATACAATGAGCAGTTCTTC.

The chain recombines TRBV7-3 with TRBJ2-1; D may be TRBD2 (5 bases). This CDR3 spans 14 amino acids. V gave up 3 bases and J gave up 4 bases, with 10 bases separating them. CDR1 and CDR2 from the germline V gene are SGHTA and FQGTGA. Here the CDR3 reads CASSLRAAYNEQFF. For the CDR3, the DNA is TGTGCCAGCAGCTTGAGGGCAGCTTACAATGAGCAGTTCTTC.